Each of the 6 T cell receptor beta chains below was sequenced from the same sample in a study of human T cells and chemical hapten exposure. Sample time point: patch test 3, about 24 weeks after DPC sensitization. Treatment indicated: therapeutic diphenylcyclopropenone sensitization with weekly scalp DPC. Researchers extracted total RNA from unfractionated whole blood. TCRdb recomputed calls from the RACE reads with MiXCR, one row per CDR3 protein. The sample yields over 35,000 distinct CDR3 sequences, 9.5% to 15% seen once. This specimen consisted of whole blood, obtained in connection with sensitization to the hapten diphenylcyclopropenone (DPC). The receptors stem from a middle-aged woman with alopecia areata. Some clones in this sample may be carry-over from other donors' samples.

There are many counts of this clonotype. This sequence joins TRBV9 and TRBJ1-2, with TRBD1 as a possible D gene (6 bases). V was clipped by 4 bases and J by 5 bases, with 18 bases between them. The germline V gene encodes CDR1 SGDLS and CDR2 YYNGEE. The CDR3 loop spans 15 amino acids. CDR3 DNA sequence: TGTGCCAGCAGCCCCACCAGTGGACAGCCGTATGGCTACACCTTC. Protein product: CASSPTSGQPYGYTF.

This clonotype was seen a single time. This may be a read error: a much more frequent sequence differs by one nucleotide. The V and J genes are TRBV7-6 and TRBJ2-1; D unclear. The CDR3 extends over 16 amino acids. Germline V CDR1 and CDR2: SGHVS, FNYEAQ. V lost 0 bases to trimming and J lost 9 bases, with 18 bases between them. In DNA form, the CDR3 reads TGTGCCAGCAGCTTAGCCTTAGGGCACGTCAAGAGTGAGCAGTTCTTC. Residues: CASSLALGHVKSEQFF.

This rearrangement joins TRBV19 to TRBJ2-3; D possibly matches TRBD1 or TRBD2 (7 bases each). Germline V gene sequence: CDR1 LNHDA, CDR2 SQIVND (reference sequence). V lost 11 bases to trimming and J lost 1 base, with 19 bases between them. The CDR3 runs 15 residues. The chain's CDR3 is CASYDREGGTDTQYF. CDR3 DNA sequence: TGTGCCTCCTACGACAGGGAGGGAGGCACAGATACGCAGTATTTT. The full variable domain, rest sourced from reference TRBV19 and TRBJ2-3, is DGGITQSPKYLFRKEGQNVTLSCEQNLNHDAMYWYRQDPGQGLRLIYYSQIVNDFQKGDIAEGYSVSREKKESFPLTVTSAQKNPTAFYLCASYDREGGTDTQYFGPGTRLTVL.

Only a few counts were recorded for this clonotype. This chain connects TRBV29-1 to TRBJ2-7; D not resolved. The CDR3 is made up of 13 amino acids. Trimming removed 4 bases from V and 0 bases from J, with 10 bases in between. Germline V gives CDR1 SQVTM, CDR2 ANQGSEA. The CDR3 DNA is TGCAGCGTTGCCGGCGGTAACTCCTACGAGCAGTACTTC. This gives the protein CSVAGGNSYEQYF.

The chain combines TRBV11-3 with TRBJ2-1, with D possibly matching TRBD2 (6 bases). CDR1 SGHNT and CDR2 YENEEA come from the germline V gene. With 6 bases removed from V and 13 bases from J, the gap between germline ends came to 16 bases. The CDR3 runs 12 residues. The CDR3 coding sequence is TGTGCCAGCAGTCCCCAGGGAGGTAATCAGTTCTTC. Encoded protein: CASSPQGGNQFF.

This clonotype occurred many times. V gene TRBV2 combines with J gene TRBJ1-5; D is ambiguous. The CDR3 sequence is 12 residues long. Germline loops: CDR1 SNHLY, CDR2 FYNNEI. With 2 bases removed from V and 6 bases from J, the gap between germline ends came to 5 bases. DNA of the CDR3: TGTGCCAGCAGTGAATCAGTTCAGCCCCAGCATTTT. The encoded protein is CASSESVQPQHF. Full variable domain (rest looked up from reference TRBV2 and TRBJ1-5): EPEVTQTPSHQVTQMGQEVILRCVPISNHLYFYWYRQILGQKVEFLVSFYNNEISEKSEIFDDQFSVERPDGSNFTLKIRSTKLEDSAMYFCASSESVQPQHFGDGTRLSIL.